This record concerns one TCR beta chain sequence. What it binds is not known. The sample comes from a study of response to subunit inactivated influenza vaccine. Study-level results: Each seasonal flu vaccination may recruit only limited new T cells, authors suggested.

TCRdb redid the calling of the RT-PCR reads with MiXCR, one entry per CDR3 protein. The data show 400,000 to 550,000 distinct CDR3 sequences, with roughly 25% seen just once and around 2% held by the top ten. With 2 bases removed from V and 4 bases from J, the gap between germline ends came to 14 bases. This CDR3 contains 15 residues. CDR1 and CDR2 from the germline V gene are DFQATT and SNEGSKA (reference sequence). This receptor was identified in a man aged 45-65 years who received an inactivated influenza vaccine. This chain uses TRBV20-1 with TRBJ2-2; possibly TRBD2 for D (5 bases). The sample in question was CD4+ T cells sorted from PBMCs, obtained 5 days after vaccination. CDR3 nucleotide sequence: TGCAGTGCTAGATCCCCCCGGGGTGGCACCGGGGAGCTGTTTTTT. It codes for CSARSPRGGTGELFF.